The T cell receptor (beta chain) described here comes from a study of tumor and adjacent non-tumor tissue in lung cancer. The library came from three nested PCR rounds adapted from ARM-PCR protocols. Each CDR3 protein is one row after TCRdb ran MiXCR on the multiplex PCR reads. The sample holds tens of thousands of distinct CDR3 sequences, approximately 81% seen once. CDR1 is SGHAT, CDR2 FQNNGV, per germline. The CDR3 loop spans 16 amino acids. Between the trimmed V and J ends, which lost 1 base and 5 bases, there was a span of 16 bases. No cell sorting was done before RNA was extracted from the tissue. The normal lung tissue was taken more than 3 cm from the tumor edge.

The receptor was isolated from a man in his sixties with non-small cell lung cancer. V and J are TRBV11-2 and TRBJ2-3, with D perhaps TRBD1 or TRBD2 (5 bases each). The sample was distant non-tumor lung tissue. This CDR3 is CASSLGGGTIIDTQYF. CDR3 coding DNA: TGTGCCAGCAGCTTAGGAGGTGGGACCATCATAGATACGCAGTATTTT.